One T cell receptor beta chain is described in this entry. Per the germline V gene, CDR1 is MNHEY and CDR2 is SMNVEV (reference sequence). Losses at the gene ends were 6 bases for V and 12 bases for J; bases not matched to a gene: 5. CDR3 length: 12 residues. These data belong to a study of blood T cell repertoires in COVID-19. Study background: Researchers got acute and convalescent COVID-19 samples from the United States, Italy and Spain. PBMCs, B-cell-depleted T cells, or T cells were the source of the cDNA or gDNA that made up the material.

Participants, roughly 18 to 89 years old, spanned around 25 US areas. Here immunoSEQ multiplex PCR was the method, and the copy in TCRdb shows in-frame clones only, minus some. The sample has about 220,000 clones, less than 90% seen once. The sample taken for sequencing was PBMCs or T cells enriched from blood (not recorded which). The rearrangement uses TRBV27 and TRBJ1-6; 7 bases map to TRBD1. The source of this sequence is a woman aged 30 to 39 who had recovered from COVID-19. CDR3 DNA: TGTGCCAGCAGCCAGGGGGGCGGACCCCTCCACTTT. Amino acids: CASSQGGGPLHF.